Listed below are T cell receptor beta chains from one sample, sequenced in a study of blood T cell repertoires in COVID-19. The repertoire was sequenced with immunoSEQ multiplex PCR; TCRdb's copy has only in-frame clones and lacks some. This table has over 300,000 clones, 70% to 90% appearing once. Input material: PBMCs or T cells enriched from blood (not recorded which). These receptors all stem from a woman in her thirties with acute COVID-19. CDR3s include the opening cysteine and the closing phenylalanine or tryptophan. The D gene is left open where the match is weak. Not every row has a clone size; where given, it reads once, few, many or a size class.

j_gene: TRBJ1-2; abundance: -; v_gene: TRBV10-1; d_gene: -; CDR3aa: CASSADGGDGYTF; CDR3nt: TGCGCCAGCAGTGCAGATGGGGGCGATGGCTACACCTTC
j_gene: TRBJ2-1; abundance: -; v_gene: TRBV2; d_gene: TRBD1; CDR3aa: CASSDQAGGYNEQFF; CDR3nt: TGTGCCAGCAGTGATCAGGCAGGGGGTTACAATGAGCAGTTCTTC
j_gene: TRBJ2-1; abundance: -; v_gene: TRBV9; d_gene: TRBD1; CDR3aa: CASSARGDRSYNEQFF; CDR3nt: TGTGCCAGCAGTGCCAGGGGGGACAGGAGCTACAATGAGCAGTTCTTC
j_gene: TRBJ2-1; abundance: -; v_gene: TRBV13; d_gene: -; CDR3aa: CASTGLPADEQFF; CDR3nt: TGTGCCAGCACGGGTCTACCGGCCGATGAGCAGTTCTTC
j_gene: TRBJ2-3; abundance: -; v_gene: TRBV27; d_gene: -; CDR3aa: CASSLLAHTDTQYF; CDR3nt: TGTGCCAGCAGTTTGTTAGCCCATACAGATACGCAGTATTTT
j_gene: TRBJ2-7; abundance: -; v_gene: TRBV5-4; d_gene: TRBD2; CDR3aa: CASSLVTSGGPTYEQYF; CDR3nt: TGTGCCAGCAGCTTGGTGACTAGCGGGGGGCCTACCTACGAGCAGTACTTC
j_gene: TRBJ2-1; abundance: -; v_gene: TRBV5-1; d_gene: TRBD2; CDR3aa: CASSLGTSGSYEQFF; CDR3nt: TGCGCCAGCAGTCTGGGGACTAGCGGGAGTTATGAGCAGTTCTTC
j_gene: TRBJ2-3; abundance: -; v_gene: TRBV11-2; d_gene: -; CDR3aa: CASSLDLTDTQYF; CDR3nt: TGTGCCAGCAGCTTAGATCTCACAGATACGCAGTATTTT
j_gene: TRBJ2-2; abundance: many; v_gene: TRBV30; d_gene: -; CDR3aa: CAWADSIGELFF; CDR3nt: TGTGCCTGGGCGGACAGTATCGGGGAGCTGTTTTTT
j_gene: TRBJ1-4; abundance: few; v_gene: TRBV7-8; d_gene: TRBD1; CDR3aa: CASSYSGTGGEKLFF; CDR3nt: TGTGCCAGCAGTTACTCCGGGACAGGGGGTGAAAAACTGTTTTTT
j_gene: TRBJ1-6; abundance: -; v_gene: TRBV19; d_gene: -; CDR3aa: CASSMGTGGLSPLHF; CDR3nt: TGTGCCAGTAGTATGGGCACCGGGGGACTTTCACCCCTCCACTTT
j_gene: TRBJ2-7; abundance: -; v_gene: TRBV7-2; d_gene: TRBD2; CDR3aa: CASSLVAGGIYEQYF; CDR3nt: TGTGCCAGCAGCTTGGTAGCGGGGGGAATCTACGAGCAGTACTTC
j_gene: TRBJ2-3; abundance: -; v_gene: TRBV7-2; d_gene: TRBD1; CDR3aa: CASSLALGGADTQYF; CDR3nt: TGTGCCAGCAGCTTAGCATTAGGGGGCGCAGATACGCAGTATTTT
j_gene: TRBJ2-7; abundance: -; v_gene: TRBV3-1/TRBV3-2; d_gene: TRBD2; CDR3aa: CASSSLAGGNEQYF; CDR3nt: TGTGCCAGCAGCTCGCTCGCGGGGGGGAACGAGCAGTACTTC
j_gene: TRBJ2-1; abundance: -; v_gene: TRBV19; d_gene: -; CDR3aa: CASSMRTETKSWFNEQFF; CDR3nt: TGTGCCAGTAGTATGAGGACAGAGACTAAATCGTGGTTCAATGAGCAGTTCTTC
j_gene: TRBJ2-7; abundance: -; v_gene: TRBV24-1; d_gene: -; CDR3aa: CATSDLRPLTYEQYF; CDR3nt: TGTGCCACCAGTGACCTCAGGCCACTTACCTACGAGCAGTACTTC
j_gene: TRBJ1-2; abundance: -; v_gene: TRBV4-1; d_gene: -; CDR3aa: CASSQDWSGGGGYTF; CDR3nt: TGCGCCAGCAGCCAAGATTGGTCCGGGGGGGGAGGCTACACCTTC
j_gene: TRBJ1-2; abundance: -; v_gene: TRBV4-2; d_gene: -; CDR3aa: CASSQVSGVANYGYTF; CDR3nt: TGTGCCAGCAGCCAAGTATCGGGGGTTGCTAACTATGGCTACACCTTC
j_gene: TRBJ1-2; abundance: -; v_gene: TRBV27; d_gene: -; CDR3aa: CASRSGTTGYGYTF; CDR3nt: TGTGCCAGCAGGTCCGGGACAACGGGGTATGGCTACACCTTC
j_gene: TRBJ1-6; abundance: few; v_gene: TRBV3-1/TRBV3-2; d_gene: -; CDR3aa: CASSQGEAGNSPLHF; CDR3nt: TGTGCCAGCAGCCAAGGTGAGGCAGGGAATTCACCCCTCCACTTT
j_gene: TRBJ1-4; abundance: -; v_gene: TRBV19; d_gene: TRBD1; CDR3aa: CASSIGRRTGQGEKLFF; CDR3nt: TGTGCCAGTAGTATAGGTCGAAGGACAGGGCAGGGTGAAAAACTGTTTTTT
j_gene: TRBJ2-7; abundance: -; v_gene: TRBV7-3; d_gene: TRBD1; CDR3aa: CASSLTGQGAYEQYF; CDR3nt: TGTGCCAGCAGCTTAACAGGGCAGGGGGCATACGAGCAGTACTTC
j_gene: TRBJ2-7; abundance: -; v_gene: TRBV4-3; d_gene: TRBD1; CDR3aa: CASSQDKPGQGYEQYF; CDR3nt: TGCGCCAGCAGCCAAGACAAACCGGGACAGGGCTACGAGCAGTACTTC
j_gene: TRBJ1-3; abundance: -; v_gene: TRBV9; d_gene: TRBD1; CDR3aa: CASSPRTGLSGNTIYF; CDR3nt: TGTGCCAGCAGCCCACGGACAGGGTTATCTGGAAACACCATATATTTT
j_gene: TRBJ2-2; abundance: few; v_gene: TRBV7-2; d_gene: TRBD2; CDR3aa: CASSRWTSGGATGELFF; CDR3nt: TGTGCCAGCAGCCGTTGGACTAGCGGGGGGGCCACCGGGGAGCTGTTTTTT
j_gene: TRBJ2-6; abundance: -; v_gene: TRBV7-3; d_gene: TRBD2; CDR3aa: CASSFLAGDGGANVLTF; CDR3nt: TGTGCCAGCAGCTTCCTAGCGGGGGATGGCGGGGCCAACGTCCTGACTTTC
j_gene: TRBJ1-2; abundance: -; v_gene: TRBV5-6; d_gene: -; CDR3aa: CASSLRGANYGYTF; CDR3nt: TGTGCCAGCAGCTTGCGGGGGGCTAACTATGGCTACACCTTC
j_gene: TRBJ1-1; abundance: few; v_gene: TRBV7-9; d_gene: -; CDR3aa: CASSPARAAIMNTEAFF; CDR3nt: TGTGCCAGCAGCCCCGCGAGGGCAGCGATCATGAACACTGAAGCTTTCTTT
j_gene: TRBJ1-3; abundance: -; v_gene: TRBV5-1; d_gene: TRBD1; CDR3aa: CASSLTGAGNTIYF; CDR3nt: TGCGCCAGCAGCTTAACAGGGGCTGGAAACACCATATATTTT
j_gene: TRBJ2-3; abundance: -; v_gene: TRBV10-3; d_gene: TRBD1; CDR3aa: CAISEPGQGQSPDTQYF; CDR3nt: TGTGCCATCAGTGAACCGGGACAGGGGCAATCGCCAGATACGCAGTATTTT
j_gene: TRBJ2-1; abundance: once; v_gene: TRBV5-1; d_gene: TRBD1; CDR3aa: CASSLGQGLHNEQFF; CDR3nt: TGCGCCAGCAGCTTGGGACAGGGGCTTCACAATGAGCAGTTCTTC
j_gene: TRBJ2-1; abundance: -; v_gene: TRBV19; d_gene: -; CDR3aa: CASSMGSYNEQFF; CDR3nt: TGTGCCAGTAGTATGGGCAGCTACAATGAGCAGTTCTTC
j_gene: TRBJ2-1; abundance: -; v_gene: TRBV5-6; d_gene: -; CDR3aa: CASVARGSSYNEQFF; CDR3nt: TGTGCCAGCGTCGCCCGGGGAAGCTCCTACAATGAGCAGTTCTTC
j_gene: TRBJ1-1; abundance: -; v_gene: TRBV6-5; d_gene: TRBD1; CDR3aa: CASSRDSLNTEAFF; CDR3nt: TGTGCCAGCAGCCGGGACAGCCTAAACACTGAAGCTTTCTTT
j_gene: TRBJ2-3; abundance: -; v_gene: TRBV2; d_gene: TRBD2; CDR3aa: CASKERGGSDTQYF; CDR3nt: TGTGCCAGCAAGGAGCGGGGGGGTTCGGATACGCAGTATTTT
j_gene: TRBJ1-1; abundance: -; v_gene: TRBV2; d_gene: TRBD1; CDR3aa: CASRNTGVNEAFF; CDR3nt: TGTGCCAGCAGAAACACAGGGGTGAATGAAGCTTTCTTT
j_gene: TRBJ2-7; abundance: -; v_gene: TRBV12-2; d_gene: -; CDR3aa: CASRLAEASQVF; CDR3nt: TGTGCAAGTCGCTTAGCGGAGGCTTCTCAGGTCTTC